Listed below are T cell receptor beta chains from one sample, sequenced in a study of T cells in Graves' hyperthyroidism and ophthalmopathy. TCRdb re-analysed the multiplex PCR reads in MiXCR, keeping a single row per CDR3 protein. The table shows 500,000 to 800,000 distinct CDR3 sequences, with roughly 14% occurring only once. Material for sequencing was blood. Receptors originate from a woman aged 45-60 years with Graves' ophthalmopathy. The CDR3 runs from the conserved cysteine through the conserved F or W. A D gene is named only where the DNA matches it firmly. Part of the rows lack a size; the others show once, few, many or a class for expanded clones.

V	size	D	J	DNA	CDR3
TRBV27	many	TRBD1	TRBJ1-2	TGTGCCAGCAGCAACACCGGGACAGGGGCTTTCGTTACTTATGGCTACACCTTC	CASSNTGTGAFVTYGYTF
TRBV7-9	many	TRBD1	TRBJ2-3	TGTGCCAGCAGCCCAGGACAGGGACGGTCAGATACGCAGTATTTT	CASSPGQGRSDTQYF
TRBV19	-	-	TRBJ1-6	TGTGCCAGTAGTATAGATCCGGGGCGATTCTCACCCCTCCACTTT	CASSIDPGRFSPLHF
TRBV6-5	-	-	TRBJ2-1	TGTGCCAGCAGTTACGCGGGGAGTAGCTACAATGAGCAGTTCTTC	CASSYAGSSYNEQFF
TRBV30	many	-	TRBJ2-7	TGTGCCTGGAGTCGGGGTTCCTACGAGCAGTACTTC	CAWSRGSYEQYF
TRBV11-2	medium-sized	TRBD2	TRBJ2-7	TGTGCCAGCAGCTTAGAGCTCGGGGGGGCCTACGAGCAGTACTTC	CASSLELGGAYEQYF
TRBV7-9	few	-	TRBJ1-5	TGTGCCAGCAGCCCCATTACTCAGCCCCAGCATTTT	CASSPITQPQHF
TRBV3-1	many	-	TRBJ2-7	TGTGCCAGCAGCCAAGATACGGGGGTAGGGCCTAGCGAGCAGTACTTC	CASSQDTGVGPSEQYF
TRBV28	-	TRBD1	TRBJ1-5	TGTGCCAGCAGTCTAACCGTATACAGGGGCCAAAATCAGCCCCAGCATTTT	CASSLTVYRGQNQPQHF
TRBV30	many	TRBD1	TRBJ1-5	TGTGCCTGGAGAGCGACAGGGTTGGGCCAGCCCCAGCATTTT	CAWRATGLGQPQHF
TRBV14	-	TRBD1	TRBJ2-6	TGTGCCAGCAGCCATTATTCCGGGACAGGGTTGGACGGGGCCAACGTCCTGACTTTC	CASSHYSGTGLDGANVLTF
TRBV7-3	many	TRBD2	TRBJ2-1	TGTGCCAGCAGCTTAAGGCTAGCGGCCGGGAATGAGCAGTTCTTC	CASSLRLAAGNEQFF
TRBV24-1	-	-	TRBJ1-4	TGTGCCACCAGTGATGTCTTTAAGGAAAAACTGTTTTTT	CATSDVFKEKLFF
TRBV7-2	many	TRBD1	TRBJ1-3	TGTGCCAGCAGCTTAGGGGGACAGGGAAACACCATATATTTT	CASSLGGQGNTIYF
TRBV28	many	-	TRBJ2-1	TGTGCCAGCAGTCCCCCTCCAGGTCGCTACAATGAGCAGTTCTTC	CASSPPPGRYNEQFF
TRBV20-1	many	TRBD2	TRBJ2-2	TGCAGTGCTACGGGACTAGCGGGAGTTCCGAACACCGGGGAGCTGTTTTTT	CSATGLAGVPNTGELFF
TRBV3-1	many	-	TRBJ2-2	TGTGCCAGCAGCCTACTAACCGACGGGACATGGGTCGGGGAGCTGTTTTTT	CASSLLTDGTWVGELFF
TRBV5-1	-	-	TRBJ1-2	TGCGCCAGCAGCTCAGGACAATATTTTGATGAAGGCTATGGCTACACCTTC	CASSSGQYFDEGYGYTF
TRBV6-1	-	-	TRBJ2-5	TGTGCCAGCAGTCGCCACCGGGGGAGCCAAGAGACCCAGTACTTC	CASSRHRGSQETQYF
TRBV19	-	-	TRBJ2-6	TGTGCCAGTACCCACGTGTCTGGGGCCAACGTCCTGACTTTC	CASTHVSGANVLTF
TRBV28	-	-	TRBJ2-7	TGTGGCAGCAGTTCAGAGTACGAGCAGTACTTC	CGSSSEYEQYF
TRBV5-1	many	TRBD1	TRBJ2-7	TGCGCCAGCAGCTTCGGGACAGGGATCTCCTACGAGCAGTACTTC	CASSFGTGISYEQYF
TRBV28	-	-	TRBJ2-2	TGTGCCAGCAGCCAACCGGGACAAACGAACACCGGGGAGCTGTTTTTT	CASSQPGQTNTGELFF
TRBV5-1	once	TRBD1	TRBJ1-3	TGCGCCAGCAGCACAGACAGGGGTGGAAACACCATATATTTT	CASSTDRGGNTIYF
TRBV28	many	-	TRBJ2-2	TGTGCCAGCAGTTTACTTGGATCCGGGGAGCTGTTTTTT	CASSLLGSGELFF
TRBV3-1	many	TRBD2	TRBJ2-3	TGTGCCAGCACCGCAGAAGGAGCGGGAGTTGAGGACCCCACAGATACGCAGTATTTT	CASTAEGAGVEDPTDTQYF
TRBV7-3	few	-	TRBJ2-1	TGTGCCAGCAGCAGATACCTTAGCGATGAGCAGTTCTTC	CASSRYLSDEQFF
TRBV4-2	-	TRBD1	TRBJ1-1	TGTGCCAGCAGCGAACAGGGGGACACTGAAGCTTTCTTT	CASSEQGDTEAFF
TRBV30	many	-	TRBJ2-7	TGTGCCTGGAGTTCCGGGGGCCCCACGGAGCAGTACTTC	CAWSSGGPTEQYF
TRBV28	few	TRBD1	TRBJ1-1	TGTGCCAGCAGTGAAACCGGGACAGGGGGATCAGGCACTGGAGCTTTCTTT	CASSETGTGGSGTGAFF
TRBV20-1	-	-	TRBJ2-7	TGCAGTGCTAGTGGCGGGGACTCCTACGAGCAGTACTTC	CSASGGDSYEQYF
TRBV10-3	few	-	TRBJ2-1	TGTGCCATCAGTGAAGGTCAGGGTAATCGCTATGAGCAGTTCTTC	CAISEGQGNRYEQFF
TRBV4-3	many	-	TRBJ1-1	TGCGCCAGCAGCCAAGGCTTCAACACTGAAGCTTTCTTT	CASSQGFNTEAFF
TRBV20-1	many	TRBD2	TRBJ2-7	TGCAGTGCTAGTCTACTAGCGGTCCCCTACGAGCAGTACTTC	CSASLLAVPYEQYF
TRBV5-1	few	-	TRBJ2-2	TGCGCCAGCAGCCCCCGGGACGTCGGGAACACCGGGGAGCTGTTTTTT	CASSPRDVGNTGELFF
TRBV5-1	-	-	TRBJ2-2	TGCGCCAGCAGCTTGGGTGGCGCCTCGAACACCGGGGAGCTGTTTTTT	CASSLGGASNTGELFF
TRBV11-3	many	-	TRBJ2-1	TGTGCCAGCAGCGTCGGGGACCCCGGCAATGAGCAGTTCTTC	CASSVGDPGNEQFF
TRBV20-1	-	-	TRBJ2-1	TGCAGTGCCGCCACTAGCTCGCAGTTCTTC	CSAATSSQFF
TRBV5-1	many	TRBD2	TRBJ2-3	TGCGCCAGCAGCCTACCGCTAGCGGGAGGACCAAAAAGCACAGATACGCAGTATTTT	CASSLPLAGGPKSTDTQYF
TRBV19	-	TRBD1	TRBJ2-7	TGTGCCAGTAGTGGAGTCCGGACAGGGGACTACGAGCAGTACTTC	CASSGVRTGDYEQYF
TRBV7-3	-	TRBD2	TRBJ2-3	TGTGCCAGCAGCTTATATAGCGGGAGGGCCGTCACAGATACGCAGTATTTT	CASSLYSGRAVTDTQYF
TRBV9	few	-	TRBJ2-7	TGTGCCAGCAGTAGGATAGCGGAAGCATACGAGCAGTACTTC	CASSRIAEAYEQYF
TRBV7-9	many	-	TRBJ1-2	TGTGCCAGCACTAACGTGGGGGAGGCCTATGGCTACACCTTC	CASTNVGEAYGYTF
TRBV20-1	few	TRBD2	TRBJ2-3	TGCAGTGCTGCTGTAGCGGGAGCCACAGATACGCAGTATTTT	CSAAVAGATDTQYF
TRBV5-1	few	-	TRBJ1-2	TGCGCCAGCAGCTCGGACGTAGATGGCTACACCTTC	CASSSDVDGYTF
TRBV14	-	-	TRBJ1-3	TGTGCCAGCAGCCGTGGGGGCTCTGGAAACACCATATATTTT	CASSRGGSGNTIYF